The 2 T cell receptor beta chains presented below share a single source sample, sequenced in a study of blood T cell repertoires in COVID-19. Sequenced by immunoSEQ multiplex PCR; TCRdb stores in-frame clones only, minus some. The data contain tens of thousands of clones, approximately 82% of them singletons. The sequenced material came from peripheral blood. These receptors were collected from a man aged 45-65 years with active COVID-19.

There are many counts of this clone. The J gene is TRBJ2-7, the V gene TRBV7-7, with D maybe TRBD2 (6 bases). Germline V gives CDR1 SSHAT, CDR2 FNYEAQ (reference sequence). Trimming pared 5 bases from V and 4 bases from J, leaving 18 bases between. The CDR3 totals 15 residues. The CDR3 sequence is CASSPTFEEGYEQYF. The CDR3 coding sequence is TGTGCCAGCAGCCCAACGTTTGAGGAGGGGTACGAGCAGTACTTC.

In this sample, this clone turned up once. V and J are TRBV29-1 and TRBJ1-6; D is possibly TRBD1 (6 bases). Deletions cut 7 bases from V and 3 bases from J, with 10 bases between. Germline-derived CDR1 and CDR2 are SQVTM and ANQGSEA. This CDR3 comprises 13 residues. The CDR3, as DNA: TGCAGCGCCGGGACAAGCTATAATTCACCCCTCCACTTT. This codes for CSAGTSYNSPLHF. Combining the CDR3 with reference TRBV29-1 and TRBJ1-6 gives the whole variable domain SAVISQKPSRDICQRGTSLTIQCQVDSQVTMMFWYRQQPGQSLTLIATANQGSEATYESGFVIDKFPISRPNLTFSTLTVSNMSPEDSSIYLCSAGTSYNSPLHFGNGTRLTVT.